These 21 T cell receptor beta chains came from one sample sequenced in a study of siplizumab effects on memory and regulatory T cells. The table came from immunoSEQ multiplex PCR; TCRdb's copy has only in-frame clones and leaves some out. The sample includes roughly 60,000 clones, approximately 93% seen only once; the top ten take 30% to 40%. The source material was CD8+ T cells sorted from blood. These TCRs come from a human donor in good health.

DNA for the CDR3: TGTGCCAGCAGCGTCTCGGGACAGGGCAACACTGAAGCTTTCTTT. Protein sequence: CASSVSGQGNTEAFF. The chain is built from TRBV9 and TRBJ1-1, with 9 bases aligning to TRBD1. J was trimmed by 2 bases and V by 2 bases; bases with no gene match: 4. CDR3 length: 15 residues. Germline V gene lookup returns CDR1 SGDLS and CDR2 YYNGEE.

This chain connects TRBV4-1 to TRBJ1-5; 8 bases are a match to TRBD1. Per germline, CDR1 MGHRA and CDR2 YSYEKL. The CDR3 consists of 15 residues. J gave up 2 bases and V 6 bases, and 6 bases lay outside the gene matches. For the CDR3, the DNA is TGCGCCAGCAGTTATGGACAGGGCGGCAATCAGCCCCAGCATTTT. Translated: CASSYGQGGNQPQHF.

This chain uses TRBV19 with TRBJ2-3; TRBD2 agrees at 7 bases. Germline V lookup: CDR1 LNHDA, CDR2 SQIVND (reference sequence). CDR3 size: 15 residues. V dropped 5 bases and J dropped 2; count of bases not matched to a gene: 7. The CDR3 loop reads CASSWAGVNTDTQYF. The DNA of the CDR3 is TGTGCCAGTAGTTGGGCGGGAGTGAACACAGATACGCAGTATTTT.

The chain has TRBV29-1 and TRBJ1-1, with D unclear. The CDR3 covers 11 residues. Germline V CDR1 and CDR2: SQVTM, ANQGSEA. Between the trimmed V and J ends, which lost 7 bases and 2 bases, there was a span of 8 bases. CDR3 region: CSAQRNTEAFF. CDR3 DNA sequence: TGCAGCGCACAGCGAAACACTGAAGCTTTCTTT.

The V call is TRBV19, the J call TRBJ2-5; D perhaps matches TRBD1 (6 bases). Gene TRBJ2-7 matches the end of the DNA better, so the J call may be wrong. Germline assignment: CDR1 LNHDA and CDR2 SQIVND (reference sequence). CDR3 length equals 13 residues. DNA for the CDR3: TGTGCCAGTAGTTCGGGACATATCTACGAGCAGTACTTC. It encodes CASSSGHIYEQYF.

The chain uses TRBV9 and TRBJ2-1, with TRBD2 matching over 10 bases. The CDR3 contains 15 residues. Germline loops: CDR1 SGDLS, CDR2 YYNGEE. V dropped 4 bases and J dropped 7; count of bases not matched to a gene: 8. CDR3 bases: TGTGCCAGCAGCCAAGCGGGAGGGCCGGGTAATGAGCAGTTCTTC. Translated: CASSQAGGPGNEQFF. Full variable domain (outside the CDR3, taken from reference TRBV9 and TRBJ2-1): DSGVTQTPKHLITATGQRVTLRCSPRSGDLSVYWYQQSLDQGLQFLIQYYNGEERAKGNILERFSAQQFPDLHSELNLSSLELGDSALYFCASSQAGGPGNEQFFGPGTRLTVL.

This clone is a singleton in its sample. The V and J genes are TRBV7-8 and TRBJ2-7; 9 bases are a match to TRBD1. The germline gives CDR1 SGHVS, CDR2 FQNEAQ. The CDR3 is 11 amino acids. J gave up 7 bases and V 7 bases, and 2 bases lay outside the gene matches. The CDR3 protein is CASKDRGEQYF. CDR3 in DNA: TGTGCCAGCAAAGACAGGGGGGAGCAGTACTTC. The full variable domain, in which reference TRBV7-8 and TRBJ2-7 provide the parts outside the CDR3, is GAGVSQSPRYKVAKRGQDVALRCDPISGHVSLFWYQQALGQGPEFLTYFQNEAQLDKSGLPSDRFFAERPEGSVSTLKIQRTQQEDSAVYLCASKDRGEQYFGPGTRLTVT.

The count of this clone is one. V gene TRBV19 combines with J gene TRBJ1-1; D unclear. Trimming left V 7 bases short and J 1 base short, with 10 bases between. CDR1 is LNHDA, CDR2 SQIVND, per germline (reference sequence). The CDR3 runs to 13 residues. CDR3 amino acids: CASIPRQNTEAFF. DNA for the CDR3: TGTGCCAGTATTCCCCGACAGAACACTGAAGCTTTCTTT. Full variable domain (rest looked up from reference TRBV19 and TRBJ1-1): DGGITQSPKYLFRKEGQNVTLSCEQNLNHDAMYWYRQDPGQGLRLIYYSQIVNDFQKGDIAEGYSVSREKKESFPLTVTSAQKNPTAFYLCASIPRQNTEAFFGQGTRLTVV.

The chain links TRBV7-9 to TRBJ1-1, with unresolved D. Germline V lookup: CDR1 SEHNR, CDR2 FQNEAQ (reference sequence). Trimming stripped 6 bases from V and 5 bases from J, with 7 bases between. This CDR3 has 11 residues. The CDR3 DNA follows: TGTGCCAGCAGACTGGGAACTGAAGCTTTCTTT. Its translation is CASRLGTEAFF.

The chain uses TRBV5-6 and TRBJ2-5; 7 bases are shared with TRBD2. Germline V gene lookup returns CDR1 SGHDT and CDR2 YYEEEE. J gave up 2 bases and V 4 bases, and 11 bases lay outside the gene matches. The CDR3 runs 16 residues. The DNA of the CDR3 is TGTGCCAGCAGCGCAACCGGGACTACCCTTCAAGAGACCCAGTACTTC. Protein sequence: CASSATGTTLQETQYF. Full variable domain (missing parts from reference TRBV5-6 and TRBJ2-5): DAGVTQSPTHLIKTRGQQVTLRCSPKSGHDTVSWYQQALGQGPQFIFQYYEEEERQRGNFPDRFSGHQFPNYSSELNVNALLLGDSALYLCASSATGTTLQETQYFGPGTRLLVL.

The sample holds one count of this clone. The rearrangement uses TRBV27 and TRBJ2-1; possibly TRBD2 for D (6 bases). The germline V and J ends were trimmed by 4 bases and 0 bases, with 7 bases remaining between them. Germline loops: CDR1 MNHEY, CDR2 SMNVEV (reference sequence). This CDR3 contains 14 residues. The CDR3 DNA is TGTGCCAGCAGTTCGGAGGGCTCCTACAATGAGCAGTTCTTC. Its translation: CASSSEGSYNEQFF.

This chain connects TRBV4-1 to TRBJ2-7; 11 nucleotides line up with TRBD2. The CDR3 sequence is 15 residues long. Looked up from germline, CDR1 is MGHRA and CDR2 is YSYEKL. With V trimmed by 4 bases and J by 2 bases, 4 bases remained unmatched. The CDR3 spells CASSPSGLAAYEQYF. CDR3 bases: TGCGCCAGCAGCCCCTCGGGACTAGCGGCCTACGAGCAGTACTTC.

The CDR3, as DNA: TGTGCCACCAGCAGGGACAGGGGGAACACCGGGGAGCTGTTTTTT. Its translation: CATSRDRGNTGELFF. This rearrangement joins TRBV15 to TRBJ2-2, with TRBD1 matching 9 bases. CDR3 length equals 15 residues. Germline CDR1 and CDR2: LNHNV and YYDKDF (reference sequence). J gave up 1 base and V 3 bases, and 0 bases lay outside the gene matches.

This clone showed up just once. The rearrangement joins TRBV7-9 to TRBJ1-4; D gene ambiguous. The CDR3 consists of 16 residues. CDR1 SEHNR and CDR2 FQNEAQ come from the germline V gene (reference sequence). The V and J ends lost 5 bases and 0 bases respectively, with 13 bases between them. The CDR3 DNA reads TGTGCCAGCAGCCGAGGTGGTGACCCAACTAATGAAAAACTGTTTTTT. Translating it yields CASSRGGDPTNEKLFF.

The chain recombines TRBV27 with TRBJ2-2, with D hard to call. Per germline, CDR1 MNHEY and CDR2 SMNVEV (reference sequence). The CDR3 loop spans 15 amino acids. Trimming shortened V by 6 bases and J by 2 bases, and 13 bases separated the two germline ends. CDR3 DNA sequence: TGTGCCAGCAGCTCCACCGACTCAAACACCGGGGAGCTGTTTTTT. Its translation is CASSSTDSNTGELFF.

J is TRBJ1-1 and V is TRBV29-1; D is uncertain. The germline V gene encodes CDR1 SQVTM and CDR2 ANQGSEA. Trimming took 8 bases from V and 4 from J, leaving 11 bases between them. The CDR3 covers 11 residues. The DNA of the CDR3 is TGCAGCTGCACGTTGGGCACTGAAGCTTTCTTT. This encodes CSCTLGTEAFF.

This chain links TRBV6-4 with TRBJ2-2; D remains unclear. V lost 4 bases and J 7 bases, leaving 4 bases between the germline ends. Germline CDR1 and CDR2: MRHNA and SNTAGT. This CDR3 is built from 11 residues. For the CDR3, the DNA is TGTGCCAGCAGTGGAGGCGGGGAGCTGTTTTTT. Translation: CASSGGGELFF.

The gene calls are TRBV29-1 and TRBJ2-5; weak D call: TRBD2 (5 bases). CDR3 length: 17 amino acids. Germline values: CDR1 SQVTM, CDR2 ANQGSEA. The V and J ends lost 0 bases and 1 base respectively, with 18 bases between them. The CDR3 DNA sequence: TGCAGCGTTGAAGAGCGTATCCCGGGAAACTCCCAAGAGACCCAGTACTTC. This encodes CSVEERIPGNSQETQYF. Full variable domain (remainder filled in from reference TRBV29-1 and TRBJ2-5): SAVISQKPSRDICQRGTSLTIQCQVDSQVTMMFWYRQQPGQSLTLIATANQGSEATYESGFVIDKFPISRPNLTFSTLTVSNMSPEDSSIYLCSVEERIPGNSQETQYFGPGTRLLVL.

This clone was counted a few times. The V and J genes are TRBV10-3 and TRBJ1-1; TRBD1 agrees at 9 bases. Germline values: CDR1 ENHRY, CDR2 SYGVKD. The CDR3 runs to 15 residues. V gave up 2 bases and J gave up 3 bases; unmatched junction bases: 4. The CDR3 bases are TGTGCCATCAGTGAGGGGACAGGGAGGGACACTGAAGCTTTCTTT. This codes for CAISEGTGRDTEAFF.

The V gene is TRBV30, the J gene TRBJ1-2, with D uncertain. CDR1 is GTSNPN and CDR2 is SVGIG in the germline V gene (reference sequence). This CDR3 is built from 12 residues. V was shortened by 0 bases and J by 4 bases, with 6 bases between the two germline ends. CDR3 bases: TGTGCCTGGAGTGTAGGCATCTATGGCTACACCTTC. Its protein is CAWSVGIYGYTF. The full variable domain, completed using reference TRBV30 and TRBJ1-2, is SQTIHQWPATLVQPVGSPLSLECTVEGTSNPNLYWYRQAAGRGLQLLFYSVGIGQISSEVPQNLSASRPQDRQFILSSKKLLLSDSGFYLCAWSVGIYGYTFGSGTRLTVV.

The J gene is TRBJ2-2, the V gene TRBV5-8; weak D call: TRBD1 (6 bases). The CDR3 is 15 amino acids. Per the germline V gene, CDR1 is SGHTS and CDR2 is YDEGEE. Trimming took off 4 bases at V and 0 bases at J, with 10 bases between the two ends. The CDR3 DNA reads as TGTGCCAGCAGCAGGGACACACCGAACACCGGGGAGCTGTTTTTT. Its translation is CASSRDTPNTGELFF. The full variable domain, in which reference TRBV5-8 and TRBJ2-2 provide the parts outside the CDR3, is EAGVTQSPTHLIKTRGQQATLRCSPISGHTSVYWYQQALGLGLQFLLWYDEGEERNRGNFPPRFSGRQFPNYSSELNVNALELEDSALYLCASSRDTPNTGELFFGEGSRLTVL.